This T cell receptor (beta chain) was sequenced for a study of control samples from healthy donors and cancer patients. Germline-derived CDR1 and CDR2 are SGHVS and FQNEAQ. The CDR3 is 17 amino acids. Trimming shortened V by 4 bases and J by 2 bases, and 19 bases separated the two germline ends. Using immunoSEQ multiplex PCR, the repertoire was profiled, and TCRdb retains in-frame clones only, with some absent. Among 140,000 or so clones listed, just under 95% were seen once. Sequenced material: PBMCs. The TCR originated in a man between 60 and 75 years old with colorectal cancer. The chain links TRBV7-8 to TRBJ2-3; D is possibly TRBD1 (6 bases). For the CDR3, the DNA is TGTGCCAGCAGCTGGACCGGACAGACGCGCCCCACAGATACGCAGTATTTT. Translating it yields CASSWTGQTRPTDTQYF.